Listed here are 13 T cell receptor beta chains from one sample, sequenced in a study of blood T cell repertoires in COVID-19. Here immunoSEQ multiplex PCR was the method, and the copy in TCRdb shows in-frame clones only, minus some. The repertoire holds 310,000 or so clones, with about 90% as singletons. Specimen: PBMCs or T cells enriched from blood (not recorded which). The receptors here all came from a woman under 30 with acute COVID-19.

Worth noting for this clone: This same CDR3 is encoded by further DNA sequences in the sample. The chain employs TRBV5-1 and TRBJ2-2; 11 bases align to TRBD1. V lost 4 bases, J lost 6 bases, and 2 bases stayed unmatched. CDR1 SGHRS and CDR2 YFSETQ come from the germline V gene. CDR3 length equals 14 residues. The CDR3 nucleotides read TGCGCCAGCAGCCTGGGACAGGGGGCCGGGGAGCTGTTTTTT. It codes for CASSLGQGAGELFF.

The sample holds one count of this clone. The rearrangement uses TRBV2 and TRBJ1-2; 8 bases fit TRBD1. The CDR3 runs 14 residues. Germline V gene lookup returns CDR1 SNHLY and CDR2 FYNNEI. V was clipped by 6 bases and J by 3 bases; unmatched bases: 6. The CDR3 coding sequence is TGTGCCAGCAGGGAACAGGGGGGCGACTATGGCTACACCTTC. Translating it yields CASREQGGDYGYTF.

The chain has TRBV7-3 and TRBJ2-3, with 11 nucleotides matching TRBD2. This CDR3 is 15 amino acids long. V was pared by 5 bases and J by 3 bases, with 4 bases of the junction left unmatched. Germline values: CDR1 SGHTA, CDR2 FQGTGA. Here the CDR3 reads CASSQTSGKTDTQYF. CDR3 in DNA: TGTGCCAGCAGCCAGACTAGCGGGAAGACAGATACGCAGTATTTT.

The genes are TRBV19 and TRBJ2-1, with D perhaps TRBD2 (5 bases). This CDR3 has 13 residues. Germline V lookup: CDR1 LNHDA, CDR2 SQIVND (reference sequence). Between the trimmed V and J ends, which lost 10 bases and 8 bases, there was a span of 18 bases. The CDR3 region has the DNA TGTGCCACCGCCCTTCCCGGGAACGATGAGCAGTTCTTC. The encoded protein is CATALPGNDEQFF. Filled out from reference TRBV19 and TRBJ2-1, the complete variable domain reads DGGITQSPKYLFRKEGQNVTLSCEQNLNHDAMYWYRQDPGQGLRLIYYSQIVNDFQKGDIAEGYSVSREKKESFPLTVTSAQKNPTAFYLCATALPGNDEQFFGPGTRLTVL.

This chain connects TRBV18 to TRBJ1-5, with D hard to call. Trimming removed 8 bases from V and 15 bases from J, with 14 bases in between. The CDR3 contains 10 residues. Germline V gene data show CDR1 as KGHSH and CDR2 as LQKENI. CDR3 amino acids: CASAGRAGHF. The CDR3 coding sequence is TGTGCCAGCGCCGGCCGCGCGGGGCATTTT.

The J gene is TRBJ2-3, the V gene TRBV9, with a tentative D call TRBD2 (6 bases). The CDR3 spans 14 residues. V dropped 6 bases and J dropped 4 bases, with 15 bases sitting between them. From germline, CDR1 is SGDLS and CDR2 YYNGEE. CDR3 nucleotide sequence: TGTGCCAGCAACAGAAGGGACTTTTCAGATACGCAGTATTTT. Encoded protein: CASNRRDFSDTQYF.

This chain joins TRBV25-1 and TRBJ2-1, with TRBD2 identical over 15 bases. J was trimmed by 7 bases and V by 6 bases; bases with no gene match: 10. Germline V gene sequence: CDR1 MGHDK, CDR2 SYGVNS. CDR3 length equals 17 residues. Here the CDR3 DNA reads TGTGCCAGCAGGCCAAAAGGACTAGCGGGAGGGAGGAATGAGCAGTTCTTC. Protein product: CASRPKGLAGGRNEQFF.

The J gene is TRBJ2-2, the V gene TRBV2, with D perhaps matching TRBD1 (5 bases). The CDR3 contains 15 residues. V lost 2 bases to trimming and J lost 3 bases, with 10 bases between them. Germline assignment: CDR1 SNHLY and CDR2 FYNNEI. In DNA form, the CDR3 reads TGTGCCAGCAGTGAACGTGACAGCTACACCGGGGAGCTGTTTTTT. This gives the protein CASSERDSYTGELFF.

This chain's CDR3 is CASSSTSGRVNEQFF. The CDR3 DNA is TGTGCCAGCAGTTCCACTAGCGGGAGGGTTAATGAGCAGTTCTTC. The chain has TRBV6-2 or TRBV6-3 and TRBJ2-1; TRBD2 aligns across 13 bases. The CDR3 runs 15 residues. Per the germline V gene, CDR1 is MNHEY and CDR2 is SVGEGT. Trimming removed 4 bases from V and 7 bases from J; junction bases left unmatched: 4.

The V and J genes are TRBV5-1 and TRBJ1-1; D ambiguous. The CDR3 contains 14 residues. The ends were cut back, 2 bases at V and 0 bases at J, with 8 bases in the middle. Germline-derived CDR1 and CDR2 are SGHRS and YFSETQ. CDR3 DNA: TGCGCCAGCAGCTTAACAGTGGTGAACACTGAAGCTTTCTTT. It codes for CASSLTVVNTEAFF.

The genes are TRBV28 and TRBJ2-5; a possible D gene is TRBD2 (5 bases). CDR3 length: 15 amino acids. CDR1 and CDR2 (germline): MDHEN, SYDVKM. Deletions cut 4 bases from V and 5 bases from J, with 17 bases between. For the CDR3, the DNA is TGTGCCAGCAGTTCTCAACTAGGACCTGAGGAGACCCAGTACTTC. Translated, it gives CASSSQLGPEETQYF. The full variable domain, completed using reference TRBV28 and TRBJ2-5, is DVKVTQSSRYLVKRTGEKVFLECVQDMDHENMFWYRQDPGLGLRLIYFSYDVKMKEKGDIPEGYSVSREKKERFSLILESASTNQTSMYLCASSSQLGPEETQYFGPGTRLLVL.

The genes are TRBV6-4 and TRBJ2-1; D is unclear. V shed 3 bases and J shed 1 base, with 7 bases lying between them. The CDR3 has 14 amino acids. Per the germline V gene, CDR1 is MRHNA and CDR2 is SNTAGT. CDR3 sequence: CASSETASYNEQFF. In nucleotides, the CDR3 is TGTGCCAGCAGTGAGACTGCGTCCTACAATGAGCAGTTCTTC.

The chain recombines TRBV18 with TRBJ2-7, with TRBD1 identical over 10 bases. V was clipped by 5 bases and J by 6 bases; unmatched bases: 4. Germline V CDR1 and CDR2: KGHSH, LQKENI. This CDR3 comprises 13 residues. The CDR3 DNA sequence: TGTGCCAGCTCAGCCGGGACAGGGGTCGAGCAGTACTTC. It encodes CASSAGTGVEQYF.